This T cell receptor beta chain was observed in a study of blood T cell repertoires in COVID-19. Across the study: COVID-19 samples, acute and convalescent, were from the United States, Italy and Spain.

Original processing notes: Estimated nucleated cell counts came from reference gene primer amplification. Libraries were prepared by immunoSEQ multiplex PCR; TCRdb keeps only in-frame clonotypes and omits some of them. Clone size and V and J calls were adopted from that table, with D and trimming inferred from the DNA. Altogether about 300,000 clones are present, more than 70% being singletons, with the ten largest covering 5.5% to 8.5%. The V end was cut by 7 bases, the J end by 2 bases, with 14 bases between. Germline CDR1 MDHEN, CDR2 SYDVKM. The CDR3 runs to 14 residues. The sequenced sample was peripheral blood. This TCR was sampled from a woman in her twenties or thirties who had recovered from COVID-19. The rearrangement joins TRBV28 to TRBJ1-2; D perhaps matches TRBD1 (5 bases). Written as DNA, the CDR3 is TGTGCCAGCACGGAGGGGCAAAGAAACTATGGCTACACCTTC. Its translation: CASTEGQRNYGYTF.